This T cell receptor beta chain was retrieved from a study of T cells after yellow fever vaccination (dated by TCRdb to between 2017 and 2020). Regarding the research as a whole: The SMART-Seq v4 Ultra Low Input RNA kit was used to prepare libraries from fractions with low cell numbers. Bulk PBMC replicates and cell subsets were isolated from blood drawn at multiple timepoints before and after both primary and secondary immunization. To follow T-cell clones before and after primary and booster YFV17D yellow fever vaccination, bulk TCR alpha and beta repertoires were sequenced over time. Two healthy male donors, one aged 18 to 29 and one aged 30 to 40 years, made up the cohort. What the study reported, not specific to this receptor: Most clones expanded after primary vaccination were re-detected after the booster (about 95% of CD4 and around 88% of CD8), suggesting broad memory maintenance. The secondary T-cell response was weaker than the primary response but faster, peaking on day 5 instead of day 15. The study included only a couple of donors, which limits how far the findings can be generalized. Because abundant contaminating clonotypes from the bulk population could be contained in FACS-sorted repertoires, computational filtering was required. A small fraction of clonotypes appeared in both the CD4 and CD8 compartments, likely as a result of convergent recombination.

The reads were generated on an Illumina NovaSeq 6000. TCR cDNA was made using 5'RACE template switching, a step that added a universal primer site and unique molecular identifiers. Priming of cDNA synthesis was performed from both the TCR alpha and TCR beta constant segments. Library amplification used two PCR steps, and the second PCR step added sample barcodes and sequencing adapters. Sequencing of libraries was done on Illumina HiSeq 2500 (2x100 bp) or NovaSeq (2x150 bp). Processing in the source paper ran as follows. MIGEC was used to demultiplex reads and collapse the reads into UMI consensus sequences, and MiXCR was used for V(D)J alignment. Using edgeR on replicate PBMC samples, clonotypes were called vaccine-responding if FDR was below 0.01 and the log2 fold change was above 5 up to day 15. Each bulk clonotype was labeled CD4 or CD8 based on which sequenced repertoire, CD4 or CD8, contained the clonotype at higher abundance. In TCRdb, the public reads were trimmed at Q25 with fastp and aligned with MiXCR, with productive beta chains retained. Identical CDR3 protein sequences are pooled into one entry, listed with their most common genes and DNA. These V and J calls rely on TCRdb rather than the paper's analysis. A total of some 150,000 distinct CDR3 sequences appear in this sample, roughly 11% of them only once. The ten largest clones take up 36% of the sample.

This clonotype came up a few times. No cognate antigen has been identified for it. Base qualities are not provided; no much larger clone lies one nucleotide away. The treatment or condition label here, explained by the study, means: live attenuated yellow fever vaccine strain. A standard Ficoll-Paque protocol was used to isolate PBMCs from peripheral blood. Dynabeads CD4 and CD8 positive selection kits were used to isolate CD4 and CD8 T-cell fractions. TriZol was used to extract RNA from bulk PBMCs, CD4 and CD8 fractions, and dextramer-positive and dextramer-negative fractions. The sequence came from a man aged 18 to 29 who received the YFV17D yellow fever vaccine. Material: CD8+ T cells sorted from PBMCs, obtained 15 days after the yellow fever booster vaccination.

The DNA is as follows: TGTGCCACCACTTCGGGCAGGGTGGGCACCGGGGAGCTGTTTTTT. Translation gives CATTSGRVGTGELFF. Recombination joined TRBV24-1 with TRBJ2-2, with TRBD1 perhaps the D gene, on 5 matching bases. According to the germline V gene, CDR1 reads KGHDR and CDR2 reads SFDVKD. V gives up 8 bases and J gives up 4 bases, and the segment between their germline ends measures 16 bases. The cysteine opens and the phenylalanine closes a CDR3 of 15 amino acids. Just the 45-base CDR3 DNA is kept, in frame starting at base 1.